This TCR beta chain was identified in a study of shared clonotypes between healthy human individuals. For this clone: Its matching antigen is unknown. Other nucleotide sequences from this sample produce the same CDR3.

The assay was immunoSEQ multiplex PCR, and TCRdb's table has in-frame clones only and misses some. This sample carries 2 million to 2.5 million clones, approximately 95% of them seen once, and the ten largest clones take 0.39%. Study outcomes and limitations: Rarefaction indicated that sorted-subset sequencing remained incomplete although depth was large. Clonotypes which were not shared had lower generation probabilities than clonotypes that all four donors shared.

The clonotype comes from a man aged 18 to 29 in good health. Some clones in this sample may be carry-over from other donors' samples. The specimen was naive CD4+ T cells from PBMCs. Documented subset: CD45RA+ positively selected.

The CDR3 bases are TGTGCCAGCAGCAGGGACAGGGAGGAGACCCAGTACTTC. It specifies CASSRDREETQYF. The chain recombines TRBV11-3 with TRBJ2-5; 9 positions match TRBD1. After removal of 5 bases from V and 5 bases from J, the junction contained 3 bases not matched to a gene. Germline loops: CDR1 SGHNT, CDR2 YENEEA. This CDR3 has 13 residues.